Shown below are 18 T cell receptor beta chains from a single sample sequenced in a study of T cell responses to AZD1222 COVID-19 vaccine. TCRdb's table, derived via immunoSEQ multiplex PCR, lists solely in-frame clones and lacks some. The data show 85,000 to 100,000 clones, roughly 80% seen once. The sequencing here drew on peripheral blood, taken on day 0 of AZD1222 vaccination. The receptors were sampled from an adult in good health.

The gene calls are TRBV28 and TRBJ1-2; 7 positions agree with TRBD1. The CDR3 extends over 14 amino acids. In germline, CDR1 is MDHEN, CDR2 SYDVKM. J lost 8 bases, V lost 5 bases, and 11 bases had no gene match. CDR3 sequence reads: CASSPPQGVGGYTF. In DNA, the CDR3 is TGTGCCAGCAGTCCACCGCAGGGGGTCGGCGGCTACACCTTC.

The V call is TRBV6-5, the J call TRBJ1-5; 7 positions match TRBD1. The CDR3 totals 12 residues. The V and J ends lost 7 bases and 5 bases, in that order; junction bases with no gene match: 2. The V gene's germline CDR1 is MNHEY and CDR2 SVGAGI. DNA of the CDR3: TGTGCCAGCACAACAGGGGATCAGCCCCAGCATTTT. It is translated as CASTTGDQPQHF.

The chain has TRBV7-9 and TRBJ2-7; D may be TRBD1 (5 bases). Germline V gives CDR1 SEHNR, CDR2 FQNEAQ (reference sequence). Trimming shortened V by 5 bases and J by 0 bases, and 11 bases separated the two germline ends. The CDR3 length is 14 residues. CDR3 in DNA: TGTGCCAGCAGCGTACAGGACGACTCCTACGAGCAGTACTTC. As protein: CASSVQDDSYEQYF.

The chain is built from TRBV2 and TRBJ1-1; 7 bases match TRBD1. V was clipped by 5 bases and J by 6 bases; unmatched bases: 9. The CDR3 is 14 amino acids. Germline V gene lookup returns CDR1 SNHLY and CDR2 FYNNEI. CDR3 loop: CASSLTGLSSEAFF. The CDR3 nucleotides read TGTGCCAGCAGTCTGACAGGGTTGTCGTCTGAAGCTTTCTTT.

This clone was recorded a few times. The rearrangement joins TRBV24-1 to TRBJ1-4; no clear D. Germline V gene lookup returns CDR1 KGHDR and CDR2 SFDVKD. The CDR3 consists of 15 residues. V was pared by 2 bases and J by 3 bases, with 9 bases between. The DNA of the CDR3 is TGTGCCACCAGTGATTGGGGAGAGCCTAATGAAAAACTGTTTTTT. Translation gives CATSDWGEPNEKLFF.

V gene TRBV7-9 combines with J gene TRBJ1-6; D not certain. V was shortened by 2 bases and J by 10 bases, with 12 bases between the two germline ends. Germline values: CDR1 SEHNR, CDR2 FQNEAQ (reference sequence). The CDR3 has 14 amino acids. CDR3 sequence: CASSLHDRNSPLHF. In DNA, the CDR3 is TGTGCCAGCAGCTTACATGATAGGAACTCACCCCTCCACTTT.

V is TRBV27 and J is TRBJ1-1; TRBD1 might be the D (5 bases). Deletions cut 0 bases from V and 5 bases from J, with 7 bases between. Germline CDR1 reads MNHEY; CDR2 reads SMNVEV (reference sequence). There are 13 residues in the CDR3. DNA for the CDR3: TGTGCCAGCAGTTTATCGGGGGGGACTGAAGCTTTCTTT. Amino acids: CASSLSGGTEAFF.

This chain links TRBV27 with TRBJ1-1; no reliable D call. The CDR3 runs 9 residues. Germline CDR1 MNHEY, CDR2 SMNVEV (reference sequence). The V end was cut by 8 bases, the J end by 11 bases, with 9 bases between. CDR3 sequence: CASLIGAFF. The CDR3 DNA follows: TGTGCCAGCCTAATTGGGGCTTTCTTT.

This clone was seen more than once but under ten times. This chain joins TRBV3-1 (or the pseudogene TRBV3-2) and TRBJ2-4; TRBD1 agrees at 11 bases. The ends lost 4 bases at V and 2 bases at J; junction bases unmatched: 4. Germline V gene lookup returns CDR1 LGHDT and CDR2 YNNKEL (reference sequence). The CDR3 contains 16 residues. Written as DNA, the CDR3 is TGTGCCAGCAGCCGGACAGGGGGCACGACCAAAAACATTCAGTACTTC. Its translation: CASSRTGGTTKNIQYF.

This chain links TRBV11-2 with TRBJ2-3, with D uncertain. This CDR3 has 13 amino acids. V was trimmed by 8 bases and J by 0 bases, leaving 9 bases between them. The germline CDR1 and CDR2 sequences are SGHAT and FQNNGV. CDR3 sequence: CASATGSTDTQYF. The DNA for the CDR3 is TGTGCCAGCGCGACTGGGAGCACAGATACGCAGTATTTT.

The rearrangement joins TRBV28 to TRBJ2-1; tentatively, D is TRBD2 (6 bases). The V gene lost 5 bases and the J gene lost 7 bases, with 18 bases spanning the gap. Germline CDR1 reads MDHEN; CDR2 reads SYDVKM. This CDR3 is 15 amino acids long. In DNA, the CDR3 is TGTGCCAGCAGTCCCTTCGGGACTTATCAAAATGAGCAGTTCTTC. Amino acids: CASSPFGTYQNEQFF.

This clone was seen a few times. The chain is built from TRBV18 and TRBJ2-5; D uncertain. Germline values: CDR1 KGHSH, CDR2 LQKENI. Trimming stripped 3 bases from V and 2 bases from J, with 10 bases between. The CDR3 loop spans 14 amino acids. The CDR3 protein is CASSPLSPQETQYF. The CDR3 DNA reads TGTGCCAGCTCACCCTTGAGCCCACAAGAGACCCAGTACTTC.

The chain carries TRBV6-4 and TRBJ1-2; D remains unclear. The V end lost 2 bases, the J end lost 7 bases, and 20 bases lay between the germline ends. The CDR3 has 16 residues. Germline V CDR1 and CDR2: MRHNA, SNTAGT. Written as DNA, the CDR3 is TGTGCCAGCAGTGACGGAGCCTCCGAAGATATTATTGGCTACACCTTC. The encoded protein is CASSDGASEDIIGYTF.

This clone was observed a few times. The CDR3 sequence: CASSSSTVFPGTSGRARNEQFF. Written as DNA, the CDR3 is TGTGCCAGCAGCTCATCGACTGTCTTTCCCGGGACTAGCGGGAGGGCCAGGAATGAGCAGTTCTTC. J is TRBJ2-1 and V is TRBV7-6; 16 bases fit TRBD2. CDR1 and CDR2 from the germline V gene are SGHVS and FNYEAQ. This CDR3 is built from 22 residues. J lost 7 bases, V lost 4 bases, and 22 bases had no gene match. Complete variable domain (other parts from reference TRBV7-6 and TRBJ2-1): GAGVSQSPRYKVTKRGQDVALRCDPISGHVSLYWYRQALGQGPEFLTYFNYEAQQDKSGLPNDRFSAERPEGSISTLTIQRTEQRDSAMYRCASSSSTVFPGTSGRARNEQFFGPGTRLTVL.

The chain is built from TRBV2 and TRBJ2-7; a weak D match, TRBD2 (5 bases). V lost 5 bases, J lost 3 bases, and 14 bases lay in between. Germline assignment: CDR1 SNHLY and CDR2 FYNNEI. The CDR3 is 14 residues long. The CDR3 sequence is CASSIGSSYYEQYF. In DNA form, the CDR3 reads TGTGCCAGCAGTATTGGGAGTTCGTACTACGAGCAGTACTTC.

The chain uses TRBV24-1 and TRBJ1-2; D uncertain. The germline V and J ends were trimmed by 5 bases and 4 bases, with 10 bases remaining between them. Germline V lookup: CDR1 KGHDR, CDR2 SFDVKD. The CDR3 covers 13 residues. CDR3 residues: CATSVGAAYGYTF. In DNA form, the CDR3 reads TGTGCCACCAGTGTCGGCGCAGCCTATGGCTACACCTTC.

The genes are TRBV4-2 and TRBJ2-3; tentatively, D is TRBD2 (5 bases). This CDR3 spans 17 amino acids. Germline CDR1 reads LGHNA; CDR2 reads YNFKEQ. V was clipped by 0 bases and J by 4 bases, with 17 bases between them. The CDR3 here is CASSQDPMGVGADTQYF. CDR3 sequence (DNA): TGTGCCAGCAGCCAAGACCCGATGGGAGTAGGTGCAGATACGCAGTATTTT.

The V call is TRBV7-2, the J call TRBJ2-5; 8 bases align to TRBD1. CDR3 length: 14 amino acids. V lost 2 bases to trimming and J lost 5 bases; unmatched junction nucleotides: 4. CDR1 and CDR2 (germline): SGHTA, FQGNSA. CDR3: CASSLRTGRETQYF. DNA of the CDR3: TGTGCCAGCAGCTTAAGGACAGGGCGGGAGACCCAGTACTTC.